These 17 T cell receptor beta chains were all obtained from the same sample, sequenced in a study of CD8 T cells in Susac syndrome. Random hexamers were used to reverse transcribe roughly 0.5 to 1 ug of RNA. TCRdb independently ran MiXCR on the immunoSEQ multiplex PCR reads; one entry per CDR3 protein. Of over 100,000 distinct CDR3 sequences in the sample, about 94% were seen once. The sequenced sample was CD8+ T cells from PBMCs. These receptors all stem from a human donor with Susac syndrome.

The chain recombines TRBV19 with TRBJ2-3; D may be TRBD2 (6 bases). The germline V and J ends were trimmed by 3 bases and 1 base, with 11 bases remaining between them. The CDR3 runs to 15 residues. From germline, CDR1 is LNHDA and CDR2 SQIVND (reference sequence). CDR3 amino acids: CASSIAGRGTDTQYF. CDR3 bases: TGTGCCAGTAGTATTGCGGGGCGAGGCACAGATACGCAGTATTTT.

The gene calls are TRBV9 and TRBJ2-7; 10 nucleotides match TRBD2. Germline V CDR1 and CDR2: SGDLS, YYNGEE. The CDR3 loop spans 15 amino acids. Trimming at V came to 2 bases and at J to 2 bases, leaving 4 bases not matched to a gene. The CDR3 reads CASSVSGGTAYEQYF. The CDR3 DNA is TGTGCCAGCAGCGTTAGCGGGGGGACGGCCTACGAGCAGTACTTC.

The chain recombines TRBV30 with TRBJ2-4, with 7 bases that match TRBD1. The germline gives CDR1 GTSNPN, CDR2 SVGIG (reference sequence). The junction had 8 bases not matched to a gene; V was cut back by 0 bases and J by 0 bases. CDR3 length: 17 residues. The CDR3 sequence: CAWSVKPNRGAKNIQYF. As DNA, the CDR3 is TGTGCCTGGAGTGTAAAGCCGAACAGGGGAGCCAAAAACATTCAGTACTTC.

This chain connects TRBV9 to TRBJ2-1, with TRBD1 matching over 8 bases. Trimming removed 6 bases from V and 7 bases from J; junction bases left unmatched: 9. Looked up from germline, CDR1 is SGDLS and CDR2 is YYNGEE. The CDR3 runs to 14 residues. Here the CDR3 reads CASISLRQGNEQFF. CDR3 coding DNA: TGTGCCAGCATCTCACTCCGACAGGGGAATGAGCAGTTCTTC.

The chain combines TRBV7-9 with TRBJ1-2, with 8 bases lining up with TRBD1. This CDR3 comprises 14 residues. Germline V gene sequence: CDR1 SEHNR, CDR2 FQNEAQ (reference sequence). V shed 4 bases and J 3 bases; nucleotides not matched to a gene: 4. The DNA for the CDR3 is TGTGCCAGCAGCTCGGACAGGGCGGACTATGGCTACACCTTC. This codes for CASSSDRADYGYTF.

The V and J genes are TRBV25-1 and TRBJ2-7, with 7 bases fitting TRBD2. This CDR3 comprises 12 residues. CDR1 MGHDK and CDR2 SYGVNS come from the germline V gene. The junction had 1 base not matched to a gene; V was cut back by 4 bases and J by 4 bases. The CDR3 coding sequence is TGTGCCAGCAGTGTTAGCGGGTACGAGCAGTACTTC. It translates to CASSVSGYEQYF.

The CDR3 loop reads CASSEFGTGASYEQYF. Written as DNA, the CDR3 is TGTGCCAGCAGCGAGTTCGGGACAGGCGCTTCCTACGAGCAGTACTTC. The V call is TRBV9, the J call TRBJ2-7; TRBD1 matches 8 bases. The CDR3 is 16 residues long. The V segment lost 3 bases and the J segment 1 base; nucleotides outside the gene matches: 9. Looked up from germline, CDR1 is SGDLS and CDR2 is YYNGEE.

The CDR3 reads CASSVVAQGSTEAFF. The CDR3 nucleotides read TGTGCCAGCAGCGTAGTGGCACAGGGGAGCACTGAAGCTTTCTTT. The genes are TRBV9 and TRBJ1-1, with 7 bases identical to TRBD1. V lost 0 bases and J lost 4; bases outside the gene matches: 6. The CDR3 totals 15 residues. Germline V CDR1 and CDR2: SGDLS, YYNGEE.

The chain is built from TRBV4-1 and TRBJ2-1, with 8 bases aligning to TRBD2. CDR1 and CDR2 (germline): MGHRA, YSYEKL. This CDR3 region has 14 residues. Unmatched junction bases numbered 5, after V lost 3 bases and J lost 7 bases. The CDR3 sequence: CASSQAGGLNEQFF. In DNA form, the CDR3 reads TGCGCCAGCAGCCAGGCGGGGGGATTGAATGAGCAGTTCTTC.

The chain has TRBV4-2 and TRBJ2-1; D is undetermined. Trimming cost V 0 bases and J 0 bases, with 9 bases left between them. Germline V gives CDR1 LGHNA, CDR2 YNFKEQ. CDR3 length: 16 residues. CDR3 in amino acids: CASSQEESSSYNEQFF. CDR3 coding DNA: TGTGCCAGCAGCCAAGAAGAGTCGAGCTCCTACAATGAGCAGTTCTTC.

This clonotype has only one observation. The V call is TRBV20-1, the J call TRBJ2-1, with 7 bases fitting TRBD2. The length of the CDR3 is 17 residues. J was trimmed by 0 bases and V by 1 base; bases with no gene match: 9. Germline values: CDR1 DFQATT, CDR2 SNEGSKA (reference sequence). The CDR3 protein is CSARGGGGLISYNEQFF. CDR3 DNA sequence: TGCAGTGCTAGAGGTGGGGGGGGATTAATCTCCTACAATGAGCAGTTCTTC.

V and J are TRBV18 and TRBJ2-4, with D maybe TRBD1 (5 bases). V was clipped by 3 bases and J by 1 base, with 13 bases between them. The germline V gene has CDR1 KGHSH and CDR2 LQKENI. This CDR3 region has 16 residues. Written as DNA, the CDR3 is TGTGCCAGCTCACCTGGGGCAAGACGGGCCAAAAACATTCAGTACTTC. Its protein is CASSPGARRAKNIQYF.

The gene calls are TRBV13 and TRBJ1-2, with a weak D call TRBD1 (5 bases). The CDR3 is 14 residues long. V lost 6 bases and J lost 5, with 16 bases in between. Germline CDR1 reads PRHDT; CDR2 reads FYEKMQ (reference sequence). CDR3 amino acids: CASSSGGGWYGYTF. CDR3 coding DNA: TGTGCCAGCAGTTCGGGGGGAGGTTGGTATGGCTACACCTTC.

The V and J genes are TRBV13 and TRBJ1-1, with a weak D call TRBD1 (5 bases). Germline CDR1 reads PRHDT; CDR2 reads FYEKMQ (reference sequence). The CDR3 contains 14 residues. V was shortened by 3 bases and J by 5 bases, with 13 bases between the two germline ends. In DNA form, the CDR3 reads TGTGCCAGCAGCTTTCGGGCGGGGGGTACTGAAGCTTTCTTT. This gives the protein CASSFRAGGTEAFF. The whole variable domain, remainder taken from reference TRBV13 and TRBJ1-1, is AAGVIQSPRHLIKEKRETATLKCYPIPRHDTVYWYQQGPGQDPQFLISFYEKMQSDKGSIPDRFSAQQFSDYHSELNMSSLELGDSALYFCASSFRAGGTEAFFGQGTRLTVV.

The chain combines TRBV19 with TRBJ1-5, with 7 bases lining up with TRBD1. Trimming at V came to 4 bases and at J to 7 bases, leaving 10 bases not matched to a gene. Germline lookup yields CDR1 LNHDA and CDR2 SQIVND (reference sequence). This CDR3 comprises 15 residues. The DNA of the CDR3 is TGTGCCAGTAGTAGTGACAGGGCTTCAAGACAGCCCCAGCATTTT. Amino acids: CASSSDRASRQPQHF.

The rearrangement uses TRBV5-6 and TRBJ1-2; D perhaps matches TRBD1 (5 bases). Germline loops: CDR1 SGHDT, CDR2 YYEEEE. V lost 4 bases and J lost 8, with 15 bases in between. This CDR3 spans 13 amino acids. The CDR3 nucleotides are TGTGCCAGCAGCCCGACAGTATCCGAGGGCTACACCTTC. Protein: CASSPTVSEGYTF.

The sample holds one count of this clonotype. The CDR3 is CASSQVEGVTEYYTF. The CDR3 DNA sequence: TGCGCCAGCAGCCAAGTGGAGGGGGTGACAGAGTACTACACCTTC. The chain is built from TRBV4-1 and TRBJ1-2; D may be TRBD1 (6 bases). Germline V gives CDR1 MGHRA, CDR2 YSYEKL. This CDR3 has 15 residues. V was clipped by 1 base and J by 10 bases, with 19 bases between them.